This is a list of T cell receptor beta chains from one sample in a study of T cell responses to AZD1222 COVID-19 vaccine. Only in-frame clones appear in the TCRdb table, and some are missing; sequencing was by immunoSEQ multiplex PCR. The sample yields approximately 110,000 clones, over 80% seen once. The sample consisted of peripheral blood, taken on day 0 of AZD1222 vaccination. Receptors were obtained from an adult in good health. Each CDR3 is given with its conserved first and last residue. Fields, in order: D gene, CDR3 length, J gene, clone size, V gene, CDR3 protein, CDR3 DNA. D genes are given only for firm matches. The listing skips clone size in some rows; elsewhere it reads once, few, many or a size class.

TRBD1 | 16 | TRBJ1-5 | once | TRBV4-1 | CASSPGQGGGNQPQHF | TGCGCCAGCAGCCCGGGACAGGGAGGAGGCAATCAGCCCCAGCATTTT
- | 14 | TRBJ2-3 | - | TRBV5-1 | CASSLGGSTDTQYF | TGCGCCAGCAGCTTGGGGGGCTCCACAGATACGCAGTATTTT
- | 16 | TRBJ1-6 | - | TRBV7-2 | CASSFPLAGYNSPLHF | TGTGCCAGCAGCTTTCCCCTGGCCGGATATAATTCACCCCTCCACTTT
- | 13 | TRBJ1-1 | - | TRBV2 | CASILDVNTEAFF | TGTGCCAGCATTCTGGACGTGAACACTGAAGCTTTCTTT
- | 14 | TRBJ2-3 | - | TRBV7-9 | CASANLANTDTQYF | TGTGCCAGCGCAAATCTCGCTAACACAGATACGCAGTATTTT
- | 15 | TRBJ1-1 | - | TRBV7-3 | CASSPKAGTGTEAFF | TGTGCCAGCAGCCCAAAAGCTGGGACGGGAACTGAAGCTTTCTTT
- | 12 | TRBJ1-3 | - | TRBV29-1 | CAGHDGGNTIYF | TGCGCGGGGCACGACGGTGGAAACACCATATATTTT
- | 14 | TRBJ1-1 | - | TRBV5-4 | CASSLQGVGTEAFF | TGTGCCAGCAGCTTGCAGGGTGTGGGCACTGAAGCTTTCTTT
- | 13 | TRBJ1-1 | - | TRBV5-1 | CASSQGMNTEAFF | TGCGCCAGCAGCCAGGGCATGAACACTGAAGCTTTCTTT
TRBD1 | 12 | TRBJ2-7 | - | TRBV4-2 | CASSQDTGTGDF | TGTGCCAGCAGCCAAGATACGGGGACAGGGGACTTC